The following is a TCR beta chain sequence with its context. Trimming took off 1 base at V and 3 bases at J, with 15 bases between the two ends. Germline V gene sequence: CDR1 GTSNPN, CDR2 SVGIG (reference sequence). The CDR3 runs 15 residues. This record belongs to a study of shared T cell receptors in the human thymus. TCRdb's copy holds only in-frame clones and misses some; the assay was immunoSEQ multiplex PCR. Of 540,000 or so clones listed, approximately 78% were seen once; the top ten hold 0.01% to 0.015%. The data also belong to a second study, concerning human thymus T cells. Per that study: Infants served as donors; they were healthy and Finnish and were having corrective surgery for congenital heart defects. Resections removed during corrective heart surgery provided the thymus tissue used. Across thymic and blood repertoires, the usage of V and J genes appeared to be biased.

The chain carries TRBV30 and TRBJ1-1; D may be TRBD1 (5 bases). Input material: thymocytes. The sequence was collected from a boy in the first two years of life with a congenital heart defect. The CDR3 reads CAWSARGGKDTEAFF. The CDR3 DNA reads as TGTGCCTGGAGTGCCCGGGGGGGAAAGGACACTGAAGCTTTCTTT.